These 6 T cell receptor beta chains originate from one sample sequenced in a study of shared clonotypes between healthy human individuals. It was CD45RO-negative cells, positively selected for CCR7, that made up naive CD8 cells, with terminally differentiated effector memory CD45RA+ cells excluded. The repertoire was sequenced with immunoSEQ multiplex PCR; TCRdb's copy has only in-frame clones and lacks some. The profile covers hundreds of thousands of clones, with roughly 96% appearing a single time and roughly 0.1% taken by the ten largest. Material for sequencing was naive CD8+ T cells sorted from blood. Source of these receptors: a woman in her twenties or thirties in good health.

The J gene is TRBJ1-2, the V gene TRBV5-1; D is unresolved. The CDR3 is 14 residues long. Germline V CDR1 and CDR2: SGHRS, YFSETQ. V was clipped by 2 bases and J by 8 bases, with 16 bases between them. The CDR3 DNA reads TGCGCCAGCAGCTTTTGGCCAGTCGGGGAAGGCTACACCTTC. Its protein product is CASSFWPVGEGYTF.

Regarding this clone: Different DNA sequences within this sample yield the same CDR3. The chain carries TRBV4-1 and TRBJ2-5, with D unclear. V was cut by 0 bases and J by 3 bases, with 5 bases left in between. CDR3 length: 13 amino acids. Germline V lookup: CDR1 MGHRA, CDR2 YSYEKL. The CDR3 region has the DNA TGCGCCAGCAGCCAAGATCGAGAAGAGACCCAGTACTTC. It yields the protein CASSQDREETQYF.

The V and J genes are TRBV27 and TRBJ2-2; 13 bases match TRBD2. The CDR3 consists of 15 residues. Germline loops: CDR1 MNHEY, CDR2 SMNVEV (reference sequence). V lost 6 bases, J lost 7 bases, and 5 bases stayed unmatched. The CDR3 region has the DNA TGTGCCAGCAGACTAGCGGGAGGGCCGGGCGGGGAGCTGTTTTTT. Protein product: CASRLAGGPGGELFF.

The gene calls are TRBV7-9 and TRBJ2-5, with 11 bases lining up with TRBD2. The CDR3 extends over 16 amino acids. Germline V CDR1 and CDR2: SEHNR, FQNEAQ (reference sequence). J lost 5 bases, V lost 4 bases, and 9 bases had no gene match. The CDR3 spells CASSSTSGTSIETQYF. In DNA, the CDR3 is TGTGCCAGCAGCTCGACTAGCGGGACTTCAATTGAGACCCAGTACTTC.

The chain has TRBV7-9 and TRBJ2-3, with D tentatively TRBD2 (6 bases). The CDR3 is 14 amino acids. Trimming removed 7 bases at V and 3 bases at J, with 14 bases between. Germline CDR1 and CDR2: SEHNR and FQNEAQ (reference sequence). The CDR3 bases are TGTGCCAGCACCCGGGACTCCTTAACAGATACGCAGTATTTT. Translating it yields CASTRDSLTDTQYF.

The chain has TRBV6-6 and TRBJ1-2, with 10 bases aligning to TRBD1. This CDR3 is built from 13 residues. Looked up from germline, CDR1 is MNHNY and CDR2 is SVGAGI (reference sequence). V lost 10 bases, J lost 8 bases, and 10 bases stayed unmatched. CDR3 sequence: CATSDRTGGGYTF. The CDR3 region has the DNA TGTGCCACTTCAGACCGGACAGGGGGAGGCTACACCTTC.